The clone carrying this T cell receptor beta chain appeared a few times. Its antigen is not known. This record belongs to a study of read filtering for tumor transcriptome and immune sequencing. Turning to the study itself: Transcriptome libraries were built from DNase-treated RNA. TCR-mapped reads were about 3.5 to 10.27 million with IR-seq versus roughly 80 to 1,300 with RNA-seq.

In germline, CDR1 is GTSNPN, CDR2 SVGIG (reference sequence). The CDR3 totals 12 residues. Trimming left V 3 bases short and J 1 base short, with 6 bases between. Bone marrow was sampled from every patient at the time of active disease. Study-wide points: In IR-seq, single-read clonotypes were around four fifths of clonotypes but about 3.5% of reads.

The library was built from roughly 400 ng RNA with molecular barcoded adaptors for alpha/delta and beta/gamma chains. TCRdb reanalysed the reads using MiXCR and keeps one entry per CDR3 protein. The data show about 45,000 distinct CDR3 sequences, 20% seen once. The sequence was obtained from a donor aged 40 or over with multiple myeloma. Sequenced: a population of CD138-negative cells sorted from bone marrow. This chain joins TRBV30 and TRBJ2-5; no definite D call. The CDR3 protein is CAWSVIQETQYF. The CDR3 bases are TGTGCCTGGAGCGTTATCCAAGAGACCCAGTACTTC. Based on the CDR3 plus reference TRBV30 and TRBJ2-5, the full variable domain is SQTIHQWPATLVQPVGSPLSLECTVEGTSNPNLYWYRQAAGRGLQLLFYSVGIGQISSEVPQNLSASRPQDRQFILSSKKLLLSDSGFYLCAWSVIQETQYFGPGTRLLVL.